This is a list of T cell receptor beta chains from one sample in a study of cytomegalovirus exposure and HLA in healthy donors. Here immunoSEQ multiplex PCR was the method, and the copy in TCRdb shows in-frame clones only, minus some. This table holds some 30,000 clones, roughly 44% found once. The sample taken for sequencing was PBMCs. These receptors came from a woman aged 45-65 years in good health and CMV-seronegative. CDR3s include the opening cysteine and the closing phenylalanine or tryptophan. A D gene is named only where the DNA matches it firmly. Rows may omit the clone size; those that give it use once, few, many or a size class.

clone_size	d_call	j_call	v_call	cdr3_nt	cdr3_aa
NA	NA	TRBJ1-1	TRBV30	TGTGCCTGGAGTACGGTGGCGGGCACTGAAGCTTTCTTT	CAWSTVAGTEAFF
NA	NA	TRBJ2-2	TRBV7-9	TGTGCCAGCAGCGGAACAGGGCCCGACACCGGGGAGCTGTTTTTT	CASSGTGPDTGELFF
NA	TRBD2	TRBJ2-2	TRBV29-1	TGCAGCGTTGAAGGTCTAGCGGGGTACCAGAACACCGGGGAGCTGTTTTTT	CSVEGLAGYQNTGELFF
NA	TRBD1	TRBJ2-5	TRBV6-5	TGTGCCAGCAGTCCCGGGGACAGGGGGTGGGGGACCCAGTACTTC	CASSPGDRGWGTQYF
NA	NA	TRBJ1-2	TRBV29-1	TGCAGCGTTGTCCGGGACACTACTAACTATGGCTACACCTTC	CSVVRDTTNYGYTF
NA	NA	TRBJ2-3	TRBV5-6	TGTGCCAGCAGCTTGGCCGGGGGAGGATATAGCACAGATACGCAGTATTTT	CASSLAGGGYSTDTQYF
NA	NA	TRBJ2-1	TRBV12-5	TGTGCTAGTGGCCCGGGGTTTCCGGGTAATGAGCAGTTCTTC	CASGPGFPGNEQFF
NA	TRBD2	TRBJ2-3	TRBV7-2	TGTGCCAGCACAAACCCCGGACTCGGGGGGACGCAGTATTTT	CASTNPGLGGTQYF
NA	NA	TRBJ1-6	TRBV29-1	TGCAGCGTGATGACAGGTTCAGCCCTCCACTTT	CSVMTGSALHF
NA	TRBD2	TRBJ2-5	TRBV19	TGTGCCAGTAGTACTAGCGGGGGGCGACAAGAGACCCAGTACTTC	CASSTSGGRQETQYF
NA	NA	TRBJ1-3	TRBV6-1	TGTGCCAGCAGTGGGTGGACAGACTCTGGAAACACCATATATTTT	CASSGWTDSGNTIYF
NA	NA	TRBJ2-3	TRBV6-5	TGTGCCAGCAGTTACGAGTTGAACACAGATACGCAGTATTTT	CASSYELNTDTQYF
NA	NA	TRBJ1-6	TRBV6-1	TGTGCCAGCAGGGAATCAATAAGTTCAGGTTCACCCCTCCACTTT	CASRESISSGSPLHF
few	TRBD1	TRBJ1-4	TRBV7-9	TGTGCCAGCAGCAGGGGACAGGGCCGTTTAAATGAAAAACTGTTTTTT	CASSRGQGRLNEKLFF
NA	TRBD2	TRBJ2-3	TRBV2	TGTGCCAGCACCCCGACTAGCGGGCACACAGATACGCAGTATTTT	CASTPTSGHTDTQYF
NA	NA	TRBJ2-3	TRBV7-8	TGTGCCAGCACTGAAAGGCGGATTAGCACAGATACGCAGTATTTT	CASTERRISTDTQYF
NA	NA	TRBJ2-3	TRBV18	TGTGCCAGCTCACCAGACACGAGCACAGATACGCAGTATTTT	CASSPDTSTDTQYF
NA	TRBD2	TRBJ2-3	TRBV2	TGTGCCAGCAACCACGGCCTAGCGGGGGGGCTCGCGCAGTATTTT	CASNHGLAGGLAQYF
few	NA	TRBJ2-7	TRBV4-1	TGCGCCAGCAGCCACCTAACTGGCCTTTCAGGCTACGAGCAGTACTTC	CASSHLTGLSGYEQYF
once	NA	TRBJ2-1	TRBV14	TGTGCCAGCAGCCAAGTCCCGCTATCGCTGATCTACAATGAGCAGTTCTTC	CASSQVPLSLIYNEQFF
NA	NA	TRBJ2-7	TRBV4-1	TGCGCCAGCAGCCCAGGTCCGGCCGCTCTAGAGCAGTACTTC	CASSPGPAALEQYF
NA	NA	TRBJ1-5	TRBV2	TGTGCCAGCAGTTCCGACAGCAGCAATCAGCCCCAGCATTTT	CASSSDSSNQPQHF
once	NA	TRBJ2-3	TRBV28	TGTGCCAGCAGTCTCAGGTCTGCGGATACGCAGTATTTT	CASSLRSADTQYF
NA	NA	TRBJ1-3	TRBV7-8	TGTGCCAGCAGCTTAGTGTCGCGGGGATCTGGAAGCACCATATATTTT	CASSLVSRGSGSTIYF
NA	NA	TRBJ1-1	TRBV6-4	TGTGCCAGCAGTCCCCAGGCGGGGGAGGGCACTGAAGCTTTCTTT	CASSPQAGEGTEAFF
few	TRBD2	TRBJ2-3	TRBV5-1	TGCGCCAGCAGCTTGCGAGCGGGAGGGCCCTCTAGCACAGATACGCAGTATTTT	CASSLRAGGPSSTDTQYF
NA	NA	TRBJ1-5	TRBV2	TGTGCCAGCAGCATCATTAGCAATCAGCCCCAGCATTTT	CASSIISNQPQHF
few	NA	TRBJ2-5	TRBV18	TGTGCCAGCTCACCCCTTGGCGGGAAAGAGACCCAGTACTTC	CASSPLGGKETQYF
few	TRBD1	TRBJ2-4	TRBV19	TGTGCCAGTAGTATAGGAGGGACAGGGGGAAACATTCAGTACTTC	CASSIGGTGGNIQYF
NA	TRBD2	TRBJ2-1	TRBV27	TGTGCCAGCAGGCGCGGGGGGGCCGAGATCTATGAGCAGTTCTTC	CASRRGGAEIYEQFF
NA	NA	TRBJ1-6	TRBV5-4	TGTGCCAGCAGCACACCCAACGCACCCCTCCACTTT	CASSTPNAPLHF
NA	NA	TRBJ1-2	TRBV7-9	TGTGCCAGCAGCTTCGGACAACAGCATGGCTACACCTTC	CASSFGQQHGYTF
NA	NA	TRBJ2-2	TRBV2	TGTGCCAGCAGTGAATGGCGGTCGGGCGGGGAGCTGTTTTTT	CASSEWRSGGELFF
NA	TRBD1	TRBJ2-6	TRBV9	TGTGCCAGCAGCGTAACCCCGGGACAGGACTCAAGCTCTGGGGCCAACGTCCTGACTTTC	CASSVTPGQDSSSGANVLTF
NA	NA	TRBJ1-2	TRBV5-4	TGTGCCAGCAGCTTGGCCGGGGGGGAATACTATGGCTACACCTTC	CASSLAGGEYYGYTF
NA	TRBD1	TRBJ1-5	TRBV12-5	TGTGCTAGTGGCGGGACAGGGGGCTCTTATCAGCCCCAGCATTTT	CASGGTGGSYQPQHF
once	TRBD2	TRBJ2-5	TRBV2	TGTGCCAGCAGTGGCGGCGGGGGGGCCGGCGAGACCCAGTACTTC	CASSGGGGAGETQYF
NA	NA	TRBJ1-1	TRBV6-5	TGTGCCAGCAGATCAGGGGTCGGCACTGAAGCTTTCTTT	CASRSGVGTEAFF
NA	NA	TRBJ1-2	TRBV11-2	TGTGCCAGCAGCTTAGGTCCCCTACCCAGGTCCGGATTGTACGGCTACACCTTC	CASSLGPLPRSGLYGYTF
few	TRBD2	TRBJ2-1	TRBV28	TGTGCCAGCAGCTTAAGGACTAGCGGTTCCTACAATGAGCAGTTCTTC	CASSLRTSGSYNEQFF
few	TRBD2	TRBJ2-5	TRBV19	TGTGCCAGTAGTCTCAGGACTAGCGGGAGTAACCAGTACTTC	CASSLRTSGSNQYF
NA	TRBD1	TRBJ1-3	TRBV10-2	TGCGCCACGTTGACAGGGGAATCTAGCACCATATATTTT	CATLTGESSTIYF
NA	TRBD1	TRBJ2-1	TRBV5-1	TGCGCCAGCAGCTTGGGTCGACAGGGGGCACCCCATGAGCAGTTCTTC	CASSLGRQGAPHEQFF
once	NA	TRBJ2-6	TRBV28	TGTGCCAGCAGTTTTTACAGGGTAAGGCCTGGGGCCAACGTCCTGACTTTC	CASSFYRVRPGANVLTF
once	TRBD2	TRBJ2-7	TRBV15	TGTGCCACCAGCCGACTCGCGGGGGCCTACGAGCAGTACTTC	CATSRLAGAYEQYF
NA	NA	TRBJ2-6	TRBV28	TGTGCCAGCAGTTTAGCTAACAGGGCTGGGGCCAACGTCCTGACTTTC	CASSLANRAGANVLTF
few	NA	TRBJ2-3	TRBV11-2	TGTGCCAGCAGCTTAGAGGCCTTCGAAGACACAGATACGCAGTATTTT	CASSLEAFEDTDTQYF
few	NA	TRBJ2-7	TRBV28	TGTGCCAGCAGTCCACTCGACTACGAGCAGTACTTC	CASSPLDYEQYF
few	TRBD1	TRBJ1-5	TRBV30	TGTGCCTGGAGCGGCCCCCACAGGGGTAGCAATCAGCCCCAGCATTTT	CAWSGPHRGSNQPQHF
NA	NA	TRBJ2-3	TRBV2	TGTGCCAGCAGCGCGAGCACAGATACGCAGTATTTT	CASSASTDTQYF
few	TRBD1	TRBJ1-6	TRBV7-9	TGTGCCAGCAGCTTAGCGATACAGGGGCTTATGCCCCTCCACTTT	CASSLAIQGLMPLHF
NA	NA	TRBJ1-2	TRBV28	TGTGCCAGCAGCCACCACGGGATTAACTATGGCTACACCTTC	CASSHHGINYGYTF
NA	NA	TRBJ2-3	TRBV5-1	TGCGCCAGCAGCACTAGGGTTCTAGGTACGCAGTATTTT	CASSTRVLGTQYF